One sample yielded the 21 T cell receptor beta chains listed below, sequenced in a study of blood T cells in healthy people across ages (dated by TCRdb to 2014 to 2015). The library was prepared using 5' RACE. The sequencer was an Illumina HiSeq 2500. The second PCR ran for about 7 to 11 cycles and used a J-beta primer mix along with a sample-barcoded 5' primer. TCRdb applied fastp at Q25 and MiXCR to the public reads, then kept only in-frame beta chains. Rows are combined by CDR3 protein, so each entry shows the most common genes and DNA. For this sample there are around 1,600,000 distinct CDR3 sequences; 35% to 45% appear just once. The ten largest clonotypes hold 4% of the sample. The source material was blood. The receptors derive from a woman aged 18-35 years in good health.

The V gene is TRBV29-1, the J gene TRBJ1-4; 9 bases are shared with TRBD1. Germline CDR1 SQVTM, CDR2 ANQGSEA. The CDR3 spans 13 residues. The V and J ends lost 2 bases and 6 bases, in that order; junction bases with no gene match: 1. The CDR3 sequence: CSVERTGDEKLFF. The CDR3 DNA sequence: TGCAGCGTTGAAAGGACAGGGGATGAAAAACTGTTTTTT.

The sample holds a few counts of this clonotype. CDR3 in amino acids: CASSLIGANTGELFF. The CDR3 DNA reads as TGTGCCAGCAGCTTAATAGGCGCGAACACCGGGGAGCTGTTTTTT. The chain has TRBV7-3 and TRBJ2-2; D gene uncertain. The CDR3 spans 15 residues. Trimming pared 1 base from V and 0 bases from J, leaving 6 bases between. CDR1 and CDR2 (germline): SGHTA, FQGTGA.

Only one count was recorded for this clonotype. This rearrangement joins TRBV10-3 to TRBJ1-2, with D perhaps matching TRBD1 (5 bases). Trimming took off 3 bases at V and 2 bases at J, with 16 bases between the two ends. CDR3 length: 16 amino acids. Germline-derived CDR1 and CDR2 are ENHRY and SYGVKD. The CDR3 protein is CAISEAFQGGNYGYTF. CDR3 DNA: TGTGCCATCAGTGAAGCATTTCAGGGAGGGAACTATGGCTACACCTTC.

This clonotype was detected a few times. The V call is TRBV14, the J call TRBJ1-2; D gene uncertain. The CDR3 consists of 8 residues. The ends were cut back, 11 bases at V and 8 bases at J, with 6 bases in the middle. Germline-derived CDR1 and CDR2 are SGHDN and FVKESK. This CDR3 reads CAGAGYTF. CDR3 coding DNA: TGTGCCGGCGCAGGCTACACCTTC.

About this clonotype: A much more abundant neighbour one base away suggests this may be a read error. CDR3 amino acids: CNVPKDGRSYNEQFF. CDR3 coding DNA: TGCAACGTTCCAAAAGACGGCAGGTCCTACAATGAGCAGTTCTTC. The V call is TRBV29-1, the J call TRBJ2-1, with D unclear. The CDR3 length is 15 residues. CDR1 and CDR2 (germline): SQVTM, ANQGSEA.

The J gene is TRBJ2-7, the V gene TRBV27; D possibly corresponds to TRBD1 (6 bases). Germline loops: CDR1 MNHEY, CDR2 SMNVEV (reference sequence). V was trimmed by 5 bases and J by 5 bases, leaving 13 bases between them. The CDR3 runs 13 residues. For the CDR3, the DNA is TGTGCCAGCAGTACGAACAGGGCGGACGAGCAGTACTTC. Translation: CASSTNRADEQYF.

The chain recombines TRBV28 with TRBJ2-1; unclear D gene. The DNA end is more similar to TRBJ2-7, so the J call may be wrong. Germline V gene sequence: CDR1 MDHEN, CDR2 SYDVKM. The CDR3 length is 13 residues. As DNA, the CDR3 is TGTGCCAGCAGTTTATCCCCGAACAATGAGCAGTACTTC. Protein product: CASSLSPNNEQYF.

The chain uses TRBV12-3 or TRBV12-4 and TRBJ1-1; D is unresolved. The CDR3 length is 14 residues. V shed 5 bases and J shed 4 bases, with 14 bases lying between them. CDR3 in amino acids: CASSPDLGPTEAFF. CDR3 sequence (DNA): TGTGCCAGCAGTCCCGACCTTGGGCCCACTGAAGCTTTCTTT.

This clonotype was observed a few times. The chain employs TRBV20-1 and TRBJ2-7; D may be TRBD2 (6 bases). CDR1 is DFQATT, CDR2 SNEGSKA, per germline (reference sequence). The CDR3 runs to 14 residues. The V end was cut by 6 bases, the J end by 4 bases, with 19 bases between. In nucleotides, the CDR3 is TGCAGTGCCCCACCCACTAGCCCTTCATACGAGCAGTACTTC. Amino acids: CSAPPTSPSYEQYF.

The rearrangement joins TRBV7-2 to TRBJ1-2, with D possibly matching TRBD1 (5 bases). Trimming took off 4 bases at V and 4 bases at J, with 19 bases between the two ends. CDR1 and CDR2 (germline): SGHTA, FQGNSA. This CDR3 has 16 amino acids. The CDR3 is CASSWPGLLVRYGYTF. The CDR3 coding sequence is TGTGCCAGCAGCTGGCCGGGACTCTTAGTTCGCTATGGCTACACCTTC.

In this sample, this clonotype turned up once. The V call is TRBV20-1, the J call TRBJ2-1; possible D gene TRBD2, 5 bases. The V gene lost 1 base and the J gene lost 3 bases, with 13 bases spanning the gap. This CDR3 region has 15 residues. CDR1 is DFQATT, CDR2 SNEGSKA, per germline (reference sequence). The CDR3 nucleotides read TGCAGTGCTAGAGTGACTACCCCTGGCTACAATGAGCAGTTCTTC. Residues: CSARVTTPGYNEQFF.

The rearrangement uses TRBV20-1 and TRBJ2-2; D is uncertain. The CDR3 is made up of 13 amino acids. The germline CDR1 and CDR2 sequences are DFQATT and SNEGSKA (reference sequence). Trimming shortened V by 5 bases and J by 0 bases, and 7 bases separated the two germline ends. CDR3 region: CSAAHANTGELFF. The DNA for the CDR3 is TGCAGTGCTGCTCACGCGAACACCGGGGAGCTGTTTTTT.

The chain employs TRBV3-1 and TRBJ2-3, with 8 bases matching TRBD2. The germline V gene encodes CDR1 LGHDT and CDR2 YNNKEL (reference sequence). V shed 4 bases, J shed 6 bases, and the junction held 6 bases outside the gene matches. The CDR3 extends over 14 amino acids. The CDR3 region has the DNA TGTGCCAGCAGCCCCCGGACTAGCAGGGATACGCAGTATTTT. This codes for CASSPRTSRDTQYF.

On this clonotype: A clone one base away is much larger, so this may be a read error. The rearrangement uses TRBV4-1 and TRBJ2-3, with a possible D match to TRBD2 (6 bases). Germline V CDR1 and CDR2: MGHRA, YSYEKL. V lost 0 bases, J lost 4 bases, and 11 bases lay in between. This CDR3 comprises 15 residues. In nucleotides, the CDR3 is TGCGCCAGCAGCCAAGATGCGGGATCTGCAGATACGCAGTATTTT. Its translation is CASSQDAGSADTQYF.

The chain recombines TRBV5-6 with TRBJ2-3; TRBD1 might be the D (5 bases). The CDR3 length is 15 residues. The germline V gene encodes CDR1 SGHDT and CDR2 YYEEEE. V lost 4 bases, J lost 1 base, and 13 bases lay in between. Here the CDR3 DNA reads TGTGCCAGCAGCGGGCCAGGGTACGGCACAGATACGCAGTATTTT. Protein product: CASSGPGYGTDTQYF.

The V gene is TRBV20-1, the J gene TRBJ2-1, with TRBD2 matching over 10 bases. In germline, CDR1 is DFQATT, CDR2 SNEGSKA (reference sequence). This CDR3 contains 15 residues. Trimming cost V 3 bases and J 5 bases; bases outside gene matches: 7. This chain's CDR3 is CSASLLAGAHNEQFF. DNA for the CDR3: TGCAGTGCTAGCTTGCTAGCGGGGGCCCACAATGAGCAGTTCTTC.

The table lists this clonotype with a count of one. This chain connects TRBV7-2 to TRBJ1-2; unclear D gene. CDR3 length: 13 amino acids. V gave up 7 bases and J gave up 2 bases, with 11 bases separating them. CDR1 and CDR2 from the germline V gene are SGHTA and FQGNSA. CDR3 region: CASNRWQNYGYTF. CDR3 sequence (DNA): TGTGCCAGCAATCGGTGGCAGAACTATGGCTACACCTTC. The entire variable domain, with the rest obtained from reference TRBV7-2 and TRBJ1-2, is as follows: GAGVSQSPSNKVTEKGKDVELRCDPISGHTALYWYRQSLGQGLEFLIYFQGNSAPDKSGLPSDRFSAERTGGSVSTLTIQRTQQEDSAVYLCASNRWQNYGYTFGSGTRLTVV.

This chain uses TRBV6-5 with TRBJ2-3; D is ambiguous. The length of the CDR3 is 14 residues. Trimming stripped 6 bases from V and 2 bases from J, with 12 bases between. Germline V lookup: CDR1 MNHEY, CDR2 SVGAGI. The CDR3 protein is CASRATRSTDTQYF. The CDR3 bases are TGTGCCAGCAGAGCGACTCGATCCACAGATACGCAGTATTTT.

In its sample, this clonotype was seen many times. This sequence joins TRBV7-9 and TRBJ1-1; possibly TRBD1 for D (5 bases). This CDR3 is built from 14 residues. Germline lookup yields CDR1 SEHNR and CDR2 FQNEAQ (reference sequence). The V and J ends lost 2 bases and 1 base respectively, with 8 bases between them. As DNA, the CDR3 is TGTGCCAGCAGCTTACTGCAGGGGAACACTGAAGCTTTCTTT. It yields the protein CASSLLQGNTEAFF.

V gene TRBV7-9 combines with J gene TRBJ1-4; TRBD1 is a possible D gene (6 bases). The germline V gene has CDR1 SEHNR and CDR2 FQNEAQ (reference sequence). Trimming pared 5 bases from V and 3 bases from J, leaving 16 bases between. CDR3 length: 16 residues. The CDR3 here is CASSLTGGNSNEKLFF. The CDR3 DNA reads TGTGCCAGCAGCCTGACTGGGGGCAATTCTAATGAAAAACTGTTTTTT. Together with reference TRBV7-9 and TRBJ1-4, the CDR3 gives the full variable domain: DTGVSQNPRHKITKRGQNVTFRCDPISEHNRLYWYRQTLGQGPEFLTYFQNEAQLEKSRLLSDRFSAERPKGSFSTLEIQRTEQGDSAMYLCASSLTGGNSNEKLFFGSGTQLSVL.

This clonotype has ten or more counts. This rearrangement joins TRBV20-1 to TRBJ2-5; D is possibly TRBD1 or TRBD2 (5 bases each). Germline CDR1 reads DFQATT; CDR2 reads SNEGSKA (reference sequence). CDR3 length: 14 residues. The germline V and J ends were trimmed by 0 bases and 6 bases, with 14 bases remaining between them. CDR3 bases: TGCAGTGCTAGAGATTCAGGCAGGGAGAAGACCCAGTACTTC. It is translated as CSARDSGREKTQYF.